This T cell receptor (beta chain) was identified in a study of T cells in Graves' hyperthyroidism and ophthalmopathy. Study-wide results and limits: Most thyroid clonotypes with frequency above 0.001 were detected in blood. The model's output predicted ophthalmopathy at a median of about 6.5 months prior to onset.

TCR beta CDR3 regions were amplified from RNA. The study used the HTBI primer set for a first-round RT-PCR of the TCR CDR3. TCRdb used MiXCR to reprocess the multiplex PCR reads, holding one entry per CDR3 protein. The table includes fewer than 900,000 distinct CDR3 sequences, around 20% detected once. A few counts support this clonotype. Its matching antigen is unknown. Diagnostic assessment was based on clinical symptoms, serum thyroxine and TRAb, thyroid ultrasound and orbital computed tomography. The receptor's source is a woman aged 50 to 60 with Graves' hyperthyroidism that later progressed to Graves' ophthalmopathy. The sequencing input was blood.

CDR3 protein: CAWTPDRNYGYTF. DNA of the CDR3: TGTGCCTGGACCCCGGACAGGAACTATGGCTACACCTTC. V gene TRBV30 combines with J gene TRBJ1-2; 7 positions match TRBD1. J gave up 2 bases and V 4 bases, and 4 bases lay outside the gene matches. The CDR3 runs to 13 residues. Germline V gives CDR1 GTSNPN, CDR2 SVGIG (reference sequence).